The 26 T cell receptor beta chains below were found in one sample sequenced in a study of spatial heterogeneity in lung cancer. TCRdb re-derived calls from the 5' RACE reads in MiXCR, one entry per CDR3 protein. The sample shows approximately 20,000 distinct CDR3 sequences, under 5.5% of them seen only once. The sample's time point: sample taken at primary tumor resection. The starting material was PBMCs, obtained at surgery. These receptors came from a male donor with early-stage non-small cell lung cancer.

The sample holds many counts of this clonotype. The J gene is TRBJ1-3, the V gene TRBV2, with no clear D. Trimming removed 0 bases from V and 3 bases from J, with 0 bases in between. The CDR3 is made up of 12 amino acids. Germline V gene lookup returns CDR1 SNHLY and CDR2 FYNNEI. CDR3 residues: CASSEAGNTIYF. The CDR3 nucleotides read TGTGCCAGCAGTGAAGCTGGAAACACCATATATTTT.

This clonotype is medium-sized by share. The chain couples TRBV28 to TRBJ2-7; D might be TRBD2 (5 bases). The CDR3 totals 15 residues. Looked up from germline, CDR1 is MDHEN and CDR2 is SYDVKM. Trimming cost V 5 bases and J 2 bases, with 16 bases left between them. CDR3 amino acids: CASSVDGKATYEQYF. DNA of the CDR3: TGTGCCAGCAGTGTGGACGGGAAAGCCACCTACGAGCAGTACTTC.

There are a few counts of this clonotype. This chain's CDR3 is CASSADRDRETQYF. The CDR3 DNA reads as TGTGCCAGTAGTGCCGACAGGGACCGAGAGACCCAGTACTTC. V gene TRBV19 combines with J gene TRBJ2-5, with 7 positions matching TRBD1. The V gene end was trimmed by 5 bases and the J gene end by 4 bases; junction bases not matched to a gene: 7. Germline CDR1 and CDR2: LNHDA and SQIVND (reference sequence). The CDR3 sequence is 14 residues long.

This clonotype was counted only a few times. The rearrangement uses TRBV7-9 and TRBJ2-1; D is undetermined. The CDR3 runs 14 residues. The germline V gene has CDR1 SEHNR and CDR2 FQNEAQ (reference sequence). Trimming shortened V by 6 bases and J by 4 bases, and 13 bases separated the two germline ends. CDR3 loop: CASRSKGSYNEQFF. The CDR3, as DNA: TGTGCCAGCAGATCGAAGGGCAGTTACAATGAGCAGTTCTTC.

The genes are TRBV20-1 and TRBJ2-5; 8 positions agree with TRBD1. With V trimmed by 7 bases and J by 5 bases, 9 bases remained unmatched. This CDR3 has 13 amino acids. Germline V gives CDR1 DFQATT, CDR2 SNEGSKA (reference sequence). CDR3 coding DNA: TGCAGTGGCAGCAGGGGGCCCGAGGAGACCCAGTACTTC. This gives the protein CSGSRGPEETQYF.

The genes are TRBV7-2 and TRBJ2-7, with D possibly TRBD2 on 5 matching bases. Germline V gives CDR1 SGHTA, CDR2 FQGNSA. Deletions cut 1 base from V and 5 bases from J, with 15 bases between. CDR3 length: 15 residues. CDR3 sequence: CASSLGPGRADEQYF. The DNA for the CDR3 is TGTGCCAGCAGCTTAGGTCCGGGAAGGGCGGACGAGCAGTACTTC.

A remark on this clonotype: This may arise from a read error, as a much more abundant clone is one base away. The chain combines TRBV20-1 with TRBJ2-1, with TRBD1 matching 9 bases. CDR1 DFQATT and CDR2 SNEGSKA come from the germline V gene (reference sequence). The CDR3 consists of 14 residues. The chain's CDR3 is CSARGDRAHNEQIF. CDR3 DNA: TGCAGTGCTAGAGGGGACAGGGCCCACAATGAGCAGATCTTC.

This clonotype showed up many times. V usage is TRBV30 and J usage is TRBJ1-6; TRBD1 is a possible D gene (6 bases). The CDR3 sequence is 13 residues long. Trimming left V 5 bases short and J 4 bases short, with 9 bases between. CDR1 is GTSNPN and CDR2 is SVGIG in the germline V gene (reference sequence). This chain's CDR3 is CAWQQGYNSPLHF. CDR3 bases: TGTGCCTGGCAACAGGGATATAATTCACCCCTCCACTTT.

This clonotype has ten or more counts. V usage is TRBV9 and J usage is TRBJ1-2; no firm D call. V was pared by 3 bases and J by 6 bases, with 12 bases between. The CDR3 length is 13 residues. CDR1 and CDR2 from the germline V gene are SGDLS and YYNGEE. CDR3 residues: CASSDSRGDGYTF. CDR3 DNA: TGTGCCAGCAGCGACAGTAGAGGTGATGGCTACACCTTC. Using reference TRBV9 and TRBJ1-2 for the parts outside the CDR3, the full variable domain is DSGVTQTPKHLITATGQRVTLRCSPRSGDLSVYWYQQSLDQGLQFLIQYYNGEERAKGNILERFSAQQFPDLHSELNLSSLELGDSALYFCASSDSRGDGYTFGSGTRLTVV.

In this sample, this clonotype turned up many times. V gene TRBV7-2 combines with J gene TRBJ1-6; D remains ambiguous. The CDR3 consists of 14 residues. Trimming cost V 1 base and J 7 bases, with 8 bases left between them. Germline V gives CDR1 SGHTA, CDR2 FQGNSA. CDR3 amino acids: CASSLGATNSPLHF. As DNA, the CDR3 is TGTGCCAGCAGCTTAGGGGCCACAAATTCACCCCTCCACTTT.

This clonotype was counted between two and nine times. This chain joins TRBV6-2 or TRBV6-3 and TRBJ2-5; tentative D call: TRBD2 (7 bases). Germline V gene data show CDR1 as MNHEY and CDR2 as SVGEGT. The CDR3 length is 16 residues. Trimming pared 0 bases from V and 1 base from J, leaving 12 bases between. The CDR3 DNA follows: TGTGCCAGCAGTTACTCGAGGGGGGGCTTCCAAGAGACCCAGTACTTC. Translated, it gives CASSYSRGGFQETQYF.

This clonotype appeared a few times. The chain uses TRBV7-2 and TRBJ1-5; 7 nucleotides match TRBD1. Germline loops: CDR1 SGHTA, CDR2 FQGNSA. This CDR3 is 16 amino acids long. The J segment lost 0 bases and the V segment lost 2 bases, leaving 4 bases of the junction unmatched. The chain's CDR3 is CASSLSGTDSNQPQHF. For the CDR3, the DNA is TGTGCCAGCAGCTTATCCGGGACAGATAGCAATCAGCCCCAGCATTTT.

In this sample, this clonotype turned up many times. This chain connects TRBV6-5 to TRBJ1-3; possible D gene TRBD1, 5 bases. Trimming shortened V by 5 bases and J by 4 bases, and 9 bases separated the two germline ends. From germline, CDR1 is MNHEY and CDR2 SVGAGI. This CDR3 has 13 residues. CDR3 DNA: TGTGCCAGCAGTGGGGACCGCGGAAACACCATATATTTT. It is translated as CASSGDRGNTIYF.

The table lists this clonotype with many counts. The rearrangement uses TRBV12-3 or TRBV12-4 and TRBJ2-5; 9 positions match TRBD2. Trimming took 4 bases from V and 5 from J; bases not matched to a gene: 8. This CDR3 region has 15 residues. Here the CDR3 reads CASSWVAGGRETQYF. CDR3 nucleotide sequence: TGTGCCAGCAGTTGGGTCGCGGGAGGGCGGGAGACCCAGTACTTC.

In its sample, this clonotype was seen many times. The V call is TRBV7-9, the J call TRBJ2-3, with a weak D call TRBD2 (6 bases). The CDR3 has 15 amino acids. Germline V gene sequence: CDR1 SEHNR, CDR2 FQNEAQ (reference sequence). Trimming cost V 3 bases and J 14 bases, with 24 bases left between them. The DNA of the CDR3 is TGTGCCAGCAGCTTCCAAACAACAATAGCGGTCCCCCCGTATTTT. Its protein product is CASSFQTTIAVPPYF. The full variable domain, in which reference TRBV7-9 and TRBJ2-3 provide the parts outside the CDR3, is DTGVSQNPRHKITKRGQNVTFRCDPISEHNRLYWYRQTLGQGPEFLTYFQNEAQLEKSRLLSDRFSAERPKGSFSTLEIQRTEQGDSAMYLCASSFQTTIAVPPYFGPGTRLTVL.

This clonotype was observed at least ten times. The V call is TRBV12-3 or TRBV12-4, the J call TRBJ1-6; weak D call: TRBD1 (5 bases). This CDR3 has 14 residues. Trimming took off 5 bases at V and 10 bases at J, with 15 bases between the two ends. The CDR3 reads CASSPPGPGSPLHF. The CDR3 DNA reads TGTGCCAGCAGTCCCCCGGGGCCGGGGTCACCCCTCCACTTT.

This clonotype came up many times. CDR3 protein: CAISDSGRPRDEQYF. The CDR3 coding sequence is TGTGCCATCAGTGATAGCGGGAGACCACGCGACGAGCAGTACTTC. V usage is TRBV10-3 and J usage is TRBJ2-7, with TRBD2 matching 9 bases. Germline CDR1 is ENHRY and CDR2 is SYGVKD. J lost 5 bases, V lost 3 bases, and 8 bases had no gene match. The length of the CDR3 is 15 residues.

This clonotype was found once. This clone may be a read error of a much larger clone one base away. V is TRBV28 and J is TRBJ2-7; 11 bases map to TRBD2. Germline CDR1 reads MDHEN; CDR2 reads SYDVKM. The CDR3 totals 15 residues. This chain's CDR3 is CASRHTSGGSYEQNF. The DNA of the CDR3 is TGTGCCAGCAGACATACTAGCGGGGGCTCCTACGAGCAGAACTTC.

J is TRBJ2-5 and V is TRBV20-1, with D tentatively TRBD2 (6 bases). This CDR3 is built from 14 residues. Germline V lookup: CDR1 DFQATT, CDR2 SNEGSKA (reference sequence). Trimming took off 0 bases at V and 4 bases at J, with 12 bases between the two ends. The CDR3 protein is CSARDSGAGETQYF. CDR3 coding DNA: TGCAGTGCTAGAGATTCGGGAGCGGGAGAGACCCAGTACTTC.

The chain is built from TRBV7-6 and TRBJ2-1; a weak D match, TRBD2 (5 bases). The CDR3 consists of 17 residues. V lost 2 bases and J lost 1, with 15 bases in between. Germline CDR1 is SGHVS and CDR2 is FNYEAQ. This CDR3 reads CASSLSVPGKSYNEQFF. Written as DNA, the CDR3 is TGTGCCAGCAGCTTAAGCGTGCCGGGGAAATCCTACAATGAGCAGTTCTTC.

In this sample, this clonotype turned up many times. The rearrangement uses TRBV5-6 and TRBJ2-3; D unclear. This CDR3 has 13 residues. V shed 1 base and J shed 1 base, with 4 bases lying between them. Germline-derived CDR1 and CDR2 are SGHDT and YYEEEE. CDR3 sequence reads: CASSLRGTDTQYF. In DNA, the CDR3 is TGTGCCAGCAGCTTGCGCGGCACAGATACGCAGTATTTT. Full variable domain (outside the CDR3, taken from reference TRBV5-6 and TRBJ2-3): DAGVTQSPTHLIKTRGQQVTLRCSPKSGHDTVSWYQQALGQGPQFIFQYYEEEERQRGNFPDRFSGHQFPNYSSELNVNALLLGDSALYLCASSLRGTDTQYFGPGTRLTVL.

The rearrangement links TRBV19 to TRBJ1-2, with a tentative D call TRBD1 (6 bases). Looked up from germline, CDR1 is LNHDA and CDR2 is SQIVND (reference sequence). The CDR3 sequence is 12 residues long. Deletions cut 6 bases from V and 3 bases from J, with 8 bases between. This CDR3 reads CASRNRDYGYTF. The CDR3 DNA is TGTGCCAGTAGAAACAGGGACTATGGCTACACCTTC.

This clonotype was found many times. The rearrangement uses TRBV30 and TRBJ1-3, with a possible D match to TRBD1 (5 bases). The V gene's germline CDR1 is GTSNPN and CDR2 SVGIG (reference sequence). Trimming took 3 bases from V and 0 from J, leaving 15 bases between them. There are 16 residues in the CDR3. CDR3 residues: CAWSLGGSNSGNTIYF. CDR3 nucleotides: TGTGCCTGGAGCCTGGGGGGATCCAACTCTGGAAACACCATATATTTT.

This clonotype was counted ten times or more. This chain links TRBV24-1 with TRBJ2-3; D ambiguous. V was pared by 8 bases and J by 10 bases, with 15 bases between. Germline V gene data show CDR1 as KGHDR and CDR2 as SFDVKD. The CDR3 covers 12 residues. The CDR3 loop reads CATMLTWFPQYF. The CDR3 DNA reads TGTGCCACCATGCTTACCTGGTTCCCGCAGTATTTT.

This clonotype was detected ten times or more. The V and J genes are TRBV28 and TRBJ2-7; D is ambiguous. The germline CDR1 and CDR2 sequences are MDHEN and SYDVKM. Trimming shortened V by 5 bases and J by 2 bases, and 4 bases separated the two germline ends. The CDR3 spans 11 residues. As DNA, the CDR3 is TGTGCCAGCAGTCAAACCTACGAGCAGTACTTC. Translating it yields CASSQTYEQYF.

This clonotype was counted ten times or more. The CDR3 DNA is TGTGCCAGCAGTGATAGCGGGAACTCCTACAATGAGCAGTTCTTC. This codes for CASSDSGNSYNEQFF. The chain couples TRBV2 to TRBJ2-1; 8 nucleotides align to TRBD2. Losses at the gene ends were 3 bases for V and 0 bases for J; bases not matched to a gene: 1. The CDR3 has 15 amino acids. CDR1 is SNHLY, CDR2 FYNNEI, per germline.